This T cell receptor (beta chain) comes out of a study of T cells in Graves' hyperthyroidism and ophthalmopathy. Study context: Peripheral blood was taken when the disease was first diagnosed, before any treatment began. Regarding the study as a whole: Most thyroid-expanded clonotypes above 0.001 were also found in blood.

This sample holds PBMCs from under 11 ml fresh peripheral blood. The TCR beta CDR3 regions underwent amplification using RNA transcripts as the source. RT-PCR in the first round (using the HTBI primer set) targeted the TCR CDR3. TCRdb redid the calling of the multiplex PCR reads with MiXCR, one entry per CDR3 protein. The repertoire includes approximately 710,000 distinct CDR3 sequences, 15% to 20% of them detected once, and 15% to 19% sits in the top ten. A word on this clonotype: Its antigen is still unknown.

The specimen sequenced was blood. This TCR was sampled from a man between 50 and 59 years old with Graves' hyperthyroidism.

Written as DNA, the CDR3 is TGTGCCACCAGCAGAGATCTTGGACGGACCTACAATGAGCAGTTCTTC. The encoded protein is CATSRDLGRTYNEQFF. The V and J genes are TRBV15 and TRBJ2-1; no firm D call. This CDR3 region has 16 residues. Trimming shortened V by 0 bases and J by 2 bases, and 11 bases separated the two germline ends. The germline gives CDR1 LNHNV, CDR2 YYDKDF (reference sequence). Filled out from reference TRBV15 and TRBJ2-1, the complete variable domain reads DAMVIQNPRYQVTQFGKPVTLSCSQTLNHNVMYWYQQKSSQAPKLLFHYYDKDFNNEADTPDNFQSRRPNTSFCFLDIRSPGLGDTAMYLCATSRDLGRTYNEQFFGPGTRLTVL.